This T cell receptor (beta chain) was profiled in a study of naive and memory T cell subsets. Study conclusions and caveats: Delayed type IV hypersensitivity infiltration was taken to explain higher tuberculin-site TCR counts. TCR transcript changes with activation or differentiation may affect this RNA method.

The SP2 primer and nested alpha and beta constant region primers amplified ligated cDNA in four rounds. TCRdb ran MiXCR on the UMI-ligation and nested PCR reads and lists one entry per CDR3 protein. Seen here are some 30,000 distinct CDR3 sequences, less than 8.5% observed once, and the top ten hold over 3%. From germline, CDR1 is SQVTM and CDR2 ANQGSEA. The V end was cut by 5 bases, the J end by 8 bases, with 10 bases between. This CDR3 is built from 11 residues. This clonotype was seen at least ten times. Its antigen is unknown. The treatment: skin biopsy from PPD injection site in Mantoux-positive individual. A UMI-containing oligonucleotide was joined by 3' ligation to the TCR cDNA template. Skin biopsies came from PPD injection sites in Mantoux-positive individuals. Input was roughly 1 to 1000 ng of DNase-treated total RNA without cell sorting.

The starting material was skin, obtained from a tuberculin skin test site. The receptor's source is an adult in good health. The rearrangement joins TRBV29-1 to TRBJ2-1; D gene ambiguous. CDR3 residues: CSVSVIDEQFF. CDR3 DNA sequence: TGCAGCGTTTCGGTGATTGATGAGCAGTTCTTC.